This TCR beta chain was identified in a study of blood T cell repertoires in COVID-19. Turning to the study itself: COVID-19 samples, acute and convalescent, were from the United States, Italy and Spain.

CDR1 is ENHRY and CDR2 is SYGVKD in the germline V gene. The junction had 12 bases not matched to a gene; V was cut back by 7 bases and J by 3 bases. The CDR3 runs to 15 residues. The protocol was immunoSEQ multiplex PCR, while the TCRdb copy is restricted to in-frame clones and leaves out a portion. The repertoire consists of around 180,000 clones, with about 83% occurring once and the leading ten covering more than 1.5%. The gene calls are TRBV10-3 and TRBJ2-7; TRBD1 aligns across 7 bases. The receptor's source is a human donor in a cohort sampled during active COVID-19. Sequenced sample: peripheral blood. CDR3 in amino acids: CAINIRQGQYYEQYF. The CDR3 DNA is TGTGCCATCAATATAAGACAGGGTCAATACTACGAGCAGTACTTC.